Presented here are 9 T cell receptor beta chains from one specimen sequenced in a study of response to subunit inactivated influenza vaccine. TCRdb reprocessed the RT-PCR reads via MiXCR and lists one record per CDR3 protein. The sample gives 200,000 to 300,000 distinct CDR3 sequences, 9% to 15% of which show up once; about 7.8% is in the top ten. This material consisted of non-naive T cells sorted from PBMCs, taken 14 days before vaccination. The source is a man in his forties or fifties who received an inactivated influenza vaccine.

Ten or more counts support this clonotype. This rearrangement joins TRBV4-3 to TRBJ2-1; 7 bases are shared with TRBD2. Trimming at V came to 0 bases and at J to 4 bases, leaving 9 bases not matched to a gene. Germline lookup yields CDR1 LGHNA and CDR2 YSLEER. The CDR3 covers 17 residues. CDR3 sequence (DNA): TGCGCCAGCAGCCAAGAAACCTCGACTAGCCAGTACAATGAGCAGTTCTTC. Protein product: CASSQETSTSQYNEQFF.

This clonotype was recorded many times. This sequence joins TRBV4-1 and TRBJ1-4, with 7 bases identical to TRBD1. The V gene's germline CDR1 is MGHRA and CDR2 YSYEKL. J gave up 11 bases and V 2 bases, and 8 bases lay outside the gene matches. This CDR3 is built from 14 residues. The CDR3 loop reads CASSQWSQGDKLFF. The CDR3 region has the DNA TGCGCCAGCAGCCAATGGTCGCAGGGGGATAAACTGTTTTTT.

This clonotype showed up many times. The rearrangement links TRBV28 to TRBJ2-3; weak D call: TRBD1 (5 bases). Germline CDR1 is MDHEN and CDR2 is SYDVKM. The V end lost 8 bases, the J end lost 2 bases, and 17 bases lay between the germline ends. The CDR3 spans 15 residues. The CDR3 DNA follows: TGTGCCAGCCTCGATAGACAGACGAACACAGATACGCAGTATTTT. The encoded protein is CASLDRQTNTDTQYF.

The CDR3 is CASSQVAGGTTSGEQYF. The DNA of the CDR3 is TGCGCCAGCAGCCAAGTAGCGGGAGGGACAACCTCGGGCGAGCAGTACTTC. This chain links TRBV4-1 with TRBJ2-7; 11 bases agree with TRBD2. The V segment lost 1 base and the J segment 6 bases; nucleotides outside the gene matches: 11. Germline V gene data show CDR1 as MGHRA and CDR2 as YSYEKL. The CDR3 loop spans 17 amino acids.

This clonotype appeared many times. This chain links TRBV12-3 or TRBV12-4 with TRBJ1-3; D unresolved. V was trimmed by 5 bases and J by 1 base, leaving 3 bases between them. The CDR3 contains 12 residues. The CDR3 region has the DNA TGTGCCAGCAGTACATCTGGAAACACCATATATTTT. Encoded protein: CASSTSGNTIYF.

The chain employs TRBV12-3 or TRBV12-4 and TRBJ1-6; 10 bases are a match to TRBD1. V lost 6 bases and J lost 2; bases outside the gene matches: 7. CDR3 length: 17 amino acids. This CDR3 is CASSPGTGATYNSPLHF. CDR3 sequence (DNA): TGTGCCAGCAGCCCCGGGACAGGGGCAACCTATAATTCACCCCTCCACTTT.

This clonotype was recorded at least ten times. The CDR3 DNA sequence: TGCAGTGCTACAGGACTAGCGGGGTTTGTAACCGGGGAGCTGTTTTTT. Its translation is CSATGLAGFVTGELFF. The V gene is TRBV20-1, the J gene TRBJ2-2, with 12 positions matching TRBD2. The trim removed 4 bases at V and 5 bases at J, leaving 8 bases unmatched. The germline V gene has CDR1 DFQATT and CDR2 SNEGSKA (reference sequence). CDR3 length equals 16 residues.

Only a few counts were recorded for this clonotype. The chain joins TRBV5-6 to TRBJ1-1; the match to TRBD1 covers 7 bases. In germline, CDR1 is SGHDT, CDR2 YYEEEE. V trimming: 2 bases; J trimming: 11 bases; junction bases outside the gene matches: 3. This CDR3 has 11 amino acids. Written as DNA, the CDR3 is TGTGCCAGCAGCTTCAGGGGGATGGCTTTCTTT. Translation gives CASSFRGMAFF.

In the case of this clonotype: The junction shows a germline mismatch at one end, possibly a read error. V is TRBV9 and J is TRBJ1-2; 7 positions agree with TRBD1. Germline V gene lookup returns CDR1 SGDLS and CDR2 YYNGEE. The CDR3 has 13 residues. This CDR3 reads CASSVGGGQSLLF. The CDR3 DNA follows: TGTGCCAGCAGCGTAGGTGGGGGACAGTCCTTACTCTTC.